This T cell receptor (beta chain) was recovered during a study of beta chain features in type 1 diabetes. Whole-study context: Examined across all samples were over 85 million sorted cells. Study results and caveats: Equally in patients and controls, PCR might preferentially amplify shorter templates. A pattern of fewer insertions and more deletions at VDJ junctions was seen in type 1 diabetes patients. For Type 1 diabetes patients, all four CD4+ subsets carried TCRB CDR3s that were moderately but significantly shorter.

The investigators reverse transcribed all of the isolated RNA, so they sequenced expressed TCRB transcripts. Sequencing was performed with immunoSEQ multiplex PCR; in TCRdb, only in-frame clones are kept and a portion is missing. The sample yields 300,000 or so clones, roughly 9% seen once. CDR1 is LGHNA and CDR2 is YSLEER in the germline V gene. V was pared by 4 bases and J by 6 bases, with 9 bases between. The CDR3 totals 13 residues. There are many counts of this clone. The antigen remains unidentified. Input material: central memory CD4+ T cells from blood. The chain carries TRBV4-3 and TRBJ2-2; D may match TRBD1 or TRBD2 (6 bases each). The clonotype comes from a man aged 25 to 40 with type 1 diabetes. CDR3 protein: CASSPGEAGELFF. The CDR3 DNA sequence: TGCGCCAGCAGCCCAGGGGAGGCCGGGGAGCTGTTTTTT.